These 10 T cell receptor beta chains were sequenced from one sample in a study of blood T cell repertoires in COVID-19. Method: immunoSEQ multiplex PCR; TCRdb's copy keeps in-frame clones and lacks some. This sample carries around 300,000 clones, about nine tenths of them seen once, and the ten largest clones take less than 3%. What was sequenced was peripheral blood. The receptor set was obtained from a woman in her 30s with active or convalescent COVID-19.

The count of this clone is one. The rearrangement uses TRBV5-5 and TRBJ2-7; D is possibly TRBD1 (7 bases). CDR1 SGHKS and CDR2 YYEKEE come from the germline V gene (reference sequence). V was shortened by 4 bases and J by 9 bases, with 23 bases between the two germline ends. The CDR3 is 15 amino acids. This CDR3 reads CASSPGGTAAVGQYF. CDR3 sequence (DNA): TGTGCCAGCAGCCCCGGCGGGACAGCGGCGGTCGGGCAGTACTTC.

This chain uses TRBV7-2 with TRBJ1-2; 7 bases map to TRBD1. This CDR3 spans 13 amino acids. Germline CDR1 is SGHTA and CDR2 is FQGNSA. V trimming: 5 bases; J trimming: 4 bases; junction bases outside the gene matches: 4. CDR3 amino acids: CASSPPGGYGYTF. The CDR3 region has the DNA TGTGCCAGCAGCCCTCCAGGGGGCTATGGCTACACCTTC.

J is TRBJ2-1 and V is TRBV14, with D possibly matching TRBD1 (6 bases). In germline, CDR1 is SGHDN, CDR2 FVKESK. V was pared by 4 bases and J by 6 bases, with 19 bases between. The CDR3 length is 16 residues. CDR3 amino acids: CASSPHRQGLGNEQFF. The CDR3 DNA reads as TGTGCCAGCAGCCCCCATAGGCAGGGGTTGGGCAATGAGCAGTTCTTC.

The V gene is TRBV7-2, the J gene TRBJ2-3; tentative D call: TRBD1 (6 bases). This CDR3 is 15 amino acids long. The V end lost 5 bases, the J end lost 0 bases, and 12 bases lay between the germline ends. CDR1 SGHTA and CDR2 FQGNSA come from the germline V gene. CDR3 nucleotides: TGTGCCAGCAGCCCCGGGACACCCAGCACAGATACGCAGTATTTT. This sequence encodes CASSPGTPSTDTQYF.

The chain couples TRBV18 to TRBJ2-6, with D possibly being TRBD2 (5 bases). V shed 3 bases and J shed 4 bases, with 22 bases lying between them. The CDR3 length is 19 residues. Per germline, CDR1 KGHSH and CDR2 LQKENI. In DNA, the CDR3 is TGTGCCAGCTCACCCCTGGGCGGGCCCCGGATTGGGGGGGCCAACGTCCTGACTTTC. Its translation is CASSPLGGPRIGGANVLTF.

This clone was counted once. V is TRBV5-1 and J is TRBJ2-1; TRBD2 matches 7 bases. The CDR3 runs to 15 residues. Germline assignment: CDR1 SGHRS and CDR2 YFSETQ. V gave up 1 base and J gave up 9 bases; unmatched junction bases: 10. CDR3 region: CASSLLNVGGTEQFF. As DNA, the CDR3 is TGCGCCAGCAGCTTGCTGAATGTGGGGGGGACTGAGCAGTTCTTC.

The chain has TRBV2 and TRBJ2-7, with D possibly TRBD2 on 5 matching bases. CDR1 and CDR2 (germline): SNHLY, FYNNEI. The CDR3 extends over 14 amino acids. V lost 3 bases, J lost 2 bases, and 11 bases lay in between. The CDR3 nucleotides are TGTGCCAGCAGTGACCCGGGAAACCCCTACGAGCAGTACTTC. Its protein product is CASSDPGNPYEQYF.

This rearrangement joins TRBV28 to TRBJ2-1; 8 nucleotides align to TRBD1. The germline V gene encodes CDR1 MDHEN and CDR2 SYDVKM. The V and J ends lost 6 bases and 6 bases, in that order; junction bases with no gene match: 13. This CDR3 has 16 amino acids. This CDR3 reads CASRGSDHRGSNEQFF. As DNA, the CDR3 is TGTGCCAGCAGGGGGTCCGATCACAGGGGGAGCAATGAGCAGTTCTTC.

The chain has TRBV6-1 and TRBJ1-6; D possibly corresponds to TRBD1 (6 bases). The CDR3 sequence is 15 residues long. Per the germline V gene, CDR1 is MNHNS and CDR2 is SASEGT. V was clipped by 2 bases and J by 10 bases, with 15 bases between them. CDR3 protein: CASSESTGNLSPLHF. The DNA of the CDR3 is TGTGCCAGCAGTGAAAGCACAGGGAATCTCTCACCCCTCCACTTT.

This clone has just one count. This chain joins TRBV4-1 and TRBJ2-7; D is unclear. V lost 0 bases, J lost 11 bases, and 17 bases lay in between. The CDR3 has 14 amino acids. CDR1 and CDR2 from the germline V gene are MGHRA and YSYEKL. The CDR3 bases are TGCGCCAGCAGCCAAGATAGTTCGGGTCCTCGGAAGTACTTC. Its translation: CASSQDSSGPRKYF.